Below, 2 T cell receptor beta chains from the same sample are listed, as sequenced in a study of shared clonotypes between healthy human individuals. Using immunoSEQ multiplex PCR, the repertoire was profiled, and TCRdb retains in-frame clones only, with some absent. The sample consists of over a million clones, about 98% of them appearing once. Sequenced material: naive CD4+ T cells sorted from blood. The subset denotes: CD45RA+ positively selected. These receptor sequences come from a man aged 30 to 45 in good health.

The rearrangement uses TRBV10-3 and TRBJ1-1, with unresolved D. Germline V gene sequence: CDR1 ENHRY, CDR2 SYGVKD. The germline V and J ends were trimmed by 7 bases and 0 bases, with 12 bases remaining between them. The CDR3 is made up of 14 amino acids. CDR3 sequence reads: CAITAGPMNTEAFF. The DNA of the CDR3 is TGTGCCATCACGGCCGGCCCTATGAACACTGAAGCTTTCTTT.

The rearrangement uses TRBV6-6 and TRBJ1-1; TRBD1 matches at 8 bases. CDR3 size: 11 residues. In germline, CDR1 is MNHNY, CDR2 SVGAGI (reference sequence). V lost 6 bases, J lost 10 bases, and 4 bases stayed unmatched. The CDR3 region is CASSRQGRAFF. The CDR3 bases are TGTGCCAGCAGCCGACAGGGGAGAGCTTTCTTT.